This T cell receptor beta chain is from a study of shared clonotypes between healthy human individuals. Study-level background: There were three CD4 naive, three CD4 memory, two CD8 naive and one CD8 memory plates per donor. Study-level points and caveats: All-four-donor shared clonotypes had higher generation probabilities than non-shared clonotypes did.

The CDR3 runs to 14 residues. Germline CDR1 is SEHNR and CDR2 is FQNEAQ (reference sequence). V was pared by 1 base and J by 8 bases, with 4 bases of the junction left unmatched. A note on this clone: Antigen unknown.

Data came from immunoSEQ multiplex PCR; TCRdb stores just in-frame clones and leaves some out. The table lists some 2.1 million clones, 90% to 95% of them singletons. Terminally differentiated effector memory CD45RA+ cells were excluded from the naive CD8 cells, which were CD45RO-negative and positively selected for CCR7. Everyone who donated was a Caucasian adult who lived in Nashville, Tennessee. This rearrangement joins TRBV7-9 to TRBJ2-1; 8 nucleotides match TRBD2. Sequenced: naive CD8+ T cells from PBMCs. The TCR sequence derives from a man between 18 and 35 years old in good health. Some clones in this sample may be carry-over from other donors' samples. The CDR3 DNA reads as TGTGCCAGCAGCTTAGGGACTAGCCGGGATGAGCAGTTCTTC. Encoded protein: CASSLGTSRDEQFF.